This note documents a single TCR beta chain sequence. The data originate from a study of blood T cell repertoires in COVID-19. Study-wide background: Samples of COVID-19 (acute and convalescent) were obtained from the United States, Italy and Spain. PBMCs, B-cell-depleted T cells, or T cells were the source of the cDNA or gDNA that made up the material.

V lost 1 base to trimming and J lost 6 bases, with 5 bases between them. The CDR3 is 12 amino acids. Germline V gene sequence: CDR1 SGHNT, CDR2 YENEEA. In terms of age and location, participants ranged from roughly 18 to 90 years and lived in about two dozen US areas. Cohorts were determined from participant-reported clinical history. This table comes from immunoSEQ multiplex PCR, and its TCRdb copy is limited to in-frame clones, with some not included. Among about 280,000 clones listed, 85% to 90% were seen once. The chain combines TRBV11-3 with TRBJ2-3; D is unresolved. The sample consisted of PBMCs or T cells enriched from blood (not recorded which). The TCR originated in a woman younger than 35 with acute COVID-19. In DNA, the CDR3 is TGTGCCAGCAGCTTAGGTGAGGATACGCAGTATTTT. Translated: CASSLGEDTQYF. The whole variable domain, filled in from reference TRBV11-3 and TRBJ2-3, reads EAGVVQSPRYKIIEKKQPVAFWCNPISGHNTLYWYLQNLGQGPELLIRYENEEAVDDSQLPKDRFSAERLKGVDSTLKIQPAELGDSAVYLCASSLGEDTQYFGPGTRLTVL.